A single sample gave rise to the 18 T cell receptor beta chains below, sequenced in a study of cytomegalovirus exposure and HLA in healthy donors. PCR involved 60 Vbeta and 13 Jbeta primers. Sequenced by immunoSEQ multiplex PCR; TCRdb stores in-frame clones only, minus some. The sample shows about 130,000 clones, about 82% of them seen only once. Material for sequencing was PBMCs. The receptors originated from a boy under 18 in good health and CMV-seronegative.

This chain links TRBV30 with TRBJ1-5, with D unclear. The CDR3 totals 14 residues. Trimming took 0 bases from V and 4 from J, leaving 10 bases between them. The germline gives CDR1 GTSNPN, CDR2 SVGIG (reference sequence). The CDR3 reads CAWSVLLSNQPQHF. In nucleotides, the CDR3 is TGTGCCTGGAGTGTACTCCTCTCGAATCAGCCCCAGCATTTT.

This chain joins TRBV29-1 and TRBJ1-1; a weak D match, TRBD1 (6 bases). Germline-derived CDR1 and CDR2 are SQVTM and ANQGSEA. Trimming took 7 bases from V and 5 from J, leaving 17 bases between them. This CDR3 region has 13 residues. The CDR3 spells CSAETGLATEAFF. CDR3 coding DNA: TGCAGCGCCGAAACAGGGTTAGCTACTGAAGCTTTCTTT.

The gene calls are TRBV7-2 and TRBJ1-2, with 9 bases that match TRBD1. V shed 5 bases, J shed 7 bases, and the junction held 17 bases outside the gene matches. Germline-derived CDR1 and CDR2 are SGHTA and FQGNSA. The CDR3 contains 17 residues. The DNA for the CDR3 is TGTGCCAGCAGCCGGATACCGGGACAGGGATCTTTGGCTGGCTACACCTTC. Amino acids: CASSRIPGQGSLAGYTF. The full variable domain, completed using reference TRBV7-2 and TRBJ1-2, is GAGVSQSPSNKVTEKGKDVELRCDPISGHTALYWYRQSLGQGLEFLIYFQGNSAPDKSGLPSDRFSAERTGGSVSTLTIQRTQQEDSAVYLCASSRIPGQGSLAGYTFGSGTRLTVV.

DNA for the CDR3: TGTGCCAGAAGTCCCCGGGACAGGGAACAAGAGACCCAGTACTTC. Translated, it gives CARSPRDREQETQYF. This chain joins TRBV5-3 and TRBJ2-5, with 9 bases that match TRBD1. TRBV5-3 has ORF status, its function being uncertain. The CDR3 runs to 15 residues. With 5 bases clipped from V and 2 bases from J, the junction kept 7 bases outside the gene matches.

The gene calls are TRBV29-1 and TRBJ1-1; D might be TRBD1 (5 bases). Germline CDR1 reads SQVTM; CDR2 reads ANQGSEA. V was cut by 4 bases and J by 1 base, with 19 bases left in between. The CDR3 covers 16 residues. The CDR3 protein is CSVAIWTSGGNTEAFF. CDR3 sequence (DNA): TGCAGCGTTGCGATATGGACATCCGGCGGGAACACTGAAGCTTTCTTT.

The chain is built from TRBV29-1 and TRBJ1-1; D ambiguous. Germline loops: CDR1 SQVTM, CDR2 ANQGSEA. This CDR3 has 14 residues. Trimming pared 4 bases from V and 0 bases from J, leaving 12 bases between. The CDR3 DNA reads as TGCAGCGTTGTGGCTAACAGCTTGAACACTGAAGCTTTCTTT. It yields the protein CSVVANSLNTEAFF. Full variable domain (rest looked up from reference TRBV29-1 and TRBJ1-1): SAVISQKPSRDICQRGTSLTIQCQVDSQVTMMFWYRQQPGQSLTLIATANQGSEATYESGFVIDKFPISRPNLTFSTLTVSNMSPEDSSIYLCSVVANSLNTEAFFGQGTRLTVV.

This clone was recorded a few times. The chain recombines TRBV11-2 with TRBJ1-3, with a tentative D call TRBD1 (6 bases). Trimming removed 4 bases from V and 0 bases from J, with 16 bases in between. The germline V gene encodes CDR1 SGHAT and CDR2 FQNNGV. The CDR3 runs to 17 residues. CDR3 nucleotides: TGTGCCAGCAGCTACAGTGGGGGGGCCATCTCTGGAAACACCATATATTTT. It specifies CASSYSGGAISGNTIYF.

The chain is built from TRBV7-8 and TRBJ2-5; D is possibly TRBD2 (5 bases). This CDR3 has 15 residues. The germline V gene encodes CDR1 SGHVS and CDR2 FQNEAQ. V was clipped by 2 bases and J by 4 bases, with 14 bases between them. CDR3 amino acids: CASSLSRAPGETQYF. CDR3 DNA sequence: TGTGCCAGCAGCTTATCGAGGGCTCCAGGAGAGACCCAGTACTTC.

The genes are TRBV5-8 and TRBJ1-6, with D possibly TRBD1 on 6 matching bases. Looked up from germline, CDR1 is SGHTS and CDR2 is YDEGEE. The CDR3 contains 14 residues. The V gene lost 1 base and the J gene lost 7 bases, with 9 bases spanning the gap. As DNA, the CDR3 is TGTGCCAGCAGCTTGTTGAGGGGGAATTCACCCCTCCACTTT. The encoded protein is CASSLLRGNSPLHF.

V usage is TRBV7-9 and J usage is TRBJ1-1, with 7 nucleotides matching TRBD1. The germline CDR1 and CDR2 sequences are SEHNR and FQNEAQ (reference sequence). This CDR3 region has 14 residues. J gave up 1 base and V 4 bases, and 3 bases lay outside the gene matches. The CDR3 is CASSSAGGNTEAFF. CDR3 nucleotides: TGTGCCAGCAGCTCCGCAGGGGGGAACACTGAAGCTTTCTTT.

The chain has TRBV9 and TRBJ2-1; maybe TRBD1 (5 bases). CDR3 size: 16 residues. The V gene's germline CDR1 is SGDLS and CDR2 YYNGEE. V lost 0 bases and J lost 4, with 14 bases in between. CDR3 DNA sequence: TGTGCCAGCAGCGTAGCCCCCAGGGATGGGTACAATGAGCAGTTCTTC. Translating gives CASSVAPRDGYNEQFF.

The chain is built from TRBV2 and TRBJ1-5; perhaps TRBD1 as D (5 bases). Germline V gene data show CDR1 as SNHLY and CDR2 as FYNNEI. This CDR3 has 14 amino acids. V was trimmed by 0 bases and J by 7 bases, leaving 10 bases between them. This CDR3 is CASSEAGVIQPQHF. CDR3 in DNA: TGTGCCAGCAGTGAAGCAGGGGTTATCCAGCCCCAGCATTTT. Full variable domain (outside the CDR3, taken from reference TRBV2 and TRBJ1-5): EPEVTQTPSHQVTQMGQEVILRCVPISNHLYFYWYRQILGQKVEFLVSFYNNEISEKSEIFDDQFSVERPDGSNFTLKIRSTKLEDSAMYFCASSEAGVIQPQHFGDGTRLSIL.

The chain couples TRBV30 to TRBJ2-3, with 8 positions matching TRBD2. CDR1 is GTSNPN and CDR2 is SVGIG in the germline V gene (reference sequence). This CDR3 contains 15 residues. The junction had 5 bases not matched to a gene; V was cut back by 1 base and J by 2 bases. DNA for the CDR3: TGTGCCTGGAGTGGGGGTAGCGGGAACACAGATACGCAGTATTTT. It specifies CAWSGGSGNTDTQYF.

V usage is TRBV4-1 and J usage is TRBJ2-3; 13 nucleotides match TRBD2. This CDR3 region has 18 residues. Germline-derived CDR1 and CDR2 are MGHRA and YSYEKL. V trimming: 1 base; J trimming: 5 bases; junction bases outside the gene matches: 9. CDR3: CASSQGVLAGGPKDTQYF. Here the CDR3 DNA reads TGCGCCAGCAGCCAAGGCGTACTAGCGGGAGGGCCTAAAGATACGCAGTATTTT.

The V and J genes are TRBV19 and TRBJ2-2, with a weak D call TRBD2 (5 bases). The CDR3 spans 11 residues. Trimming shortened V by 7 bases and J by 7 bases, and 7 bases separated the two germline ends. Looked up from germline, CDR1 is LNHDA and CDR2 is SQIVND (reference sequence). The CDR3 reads CASKEDGELFF. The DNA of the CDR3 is TGTGCCAGTAAGGAGGACGGGGAGCTGTTTTTT.

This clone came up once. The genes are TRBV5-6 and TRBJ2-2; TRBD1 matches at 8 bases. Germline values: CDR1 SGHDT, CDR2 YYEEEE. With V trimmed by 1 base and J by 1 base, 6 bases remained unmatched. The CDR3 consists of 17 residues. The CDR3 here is CASSLPETGGNTGELFF. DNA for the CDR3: TGTGCCAGCAGCTTGCCCGAAACAGGGGGGAACACCGGGGAGCTGTTTTTT.

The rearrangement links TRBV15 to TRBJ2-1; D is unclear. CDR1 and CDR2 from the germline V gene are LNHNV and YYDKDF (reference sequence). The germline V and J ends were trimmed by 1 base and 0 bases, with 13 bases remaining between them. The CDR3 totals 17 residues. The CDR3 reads CATSRGTLASSYNEQFF. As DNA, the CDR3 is TGTGCCACCAGCAGAGGTACGTTGGCAAGCTCCTACAATGAGCAGTTCTTC. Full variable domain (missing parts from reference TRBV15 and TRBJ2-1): DAMVIQNPRYQVTQFGKPVTLSCSQTLNHNVMYWYQQKSSQAPKLLFHYYDKDFNNEADTPDNFQSRRPNTSFCFLDIRSPGLGDTAMYLCATSRGTLASSYNEQFFGPGTRLTVL.

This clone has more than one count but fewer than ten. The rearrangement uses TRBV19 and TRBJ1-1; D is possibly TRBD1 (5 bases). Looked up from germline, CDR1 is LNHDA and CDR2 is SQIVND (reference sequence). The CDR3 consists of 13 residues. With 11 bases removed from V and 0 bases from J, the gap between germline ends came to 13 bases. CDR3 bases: TGTGCCGCCGGACGGGGGATGAACACTGAAGCTTTCTTT. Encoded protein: CAAGRGMNTEAFF.